This TCR beta chain derives from a study of lymphopenia after photon versus proton radiotherapy. Sequencing used immunoSEQ multiplex PCR; TCRdb keeps in-frame clones, though not all of them. The data show 15,000 to 20,000 clones, approximately 86% seen once. The germline V gene encodes CDR1 SGHNT and CDR2 YENEEA. The CDR3 runs 14 residues. Trimming stripped 5 bases from V and 3 bases from J, with 14 bases between. Comment on this clone: What it binds is unknown.

Findings and caveats of the study: Authors raise, but do not show, better survival with proton therapy. Under photons, naive T cells and diversity fell while effector/memory populations rose. In patients who died, overall survival fell as post-nadir TCR diversity dropped more.

The TCR originated in a man between 65 and 85 years old with pancreatic cancer. The material sequenced was peripheral blood, taken from a patient treated with proton-based radiotherapy. This rearrangement joins TRBV11-3 to TRBJ2-7, with D perhaps being TRBD1 or TRBD2 (5 bases each). The CDR3 here is CASSPRGSIYEQYF. As DNA, the CDR3 is TGTGCCAGCAGCCCCCGGGGCAGCATCTACGAGCAGTACTTC.